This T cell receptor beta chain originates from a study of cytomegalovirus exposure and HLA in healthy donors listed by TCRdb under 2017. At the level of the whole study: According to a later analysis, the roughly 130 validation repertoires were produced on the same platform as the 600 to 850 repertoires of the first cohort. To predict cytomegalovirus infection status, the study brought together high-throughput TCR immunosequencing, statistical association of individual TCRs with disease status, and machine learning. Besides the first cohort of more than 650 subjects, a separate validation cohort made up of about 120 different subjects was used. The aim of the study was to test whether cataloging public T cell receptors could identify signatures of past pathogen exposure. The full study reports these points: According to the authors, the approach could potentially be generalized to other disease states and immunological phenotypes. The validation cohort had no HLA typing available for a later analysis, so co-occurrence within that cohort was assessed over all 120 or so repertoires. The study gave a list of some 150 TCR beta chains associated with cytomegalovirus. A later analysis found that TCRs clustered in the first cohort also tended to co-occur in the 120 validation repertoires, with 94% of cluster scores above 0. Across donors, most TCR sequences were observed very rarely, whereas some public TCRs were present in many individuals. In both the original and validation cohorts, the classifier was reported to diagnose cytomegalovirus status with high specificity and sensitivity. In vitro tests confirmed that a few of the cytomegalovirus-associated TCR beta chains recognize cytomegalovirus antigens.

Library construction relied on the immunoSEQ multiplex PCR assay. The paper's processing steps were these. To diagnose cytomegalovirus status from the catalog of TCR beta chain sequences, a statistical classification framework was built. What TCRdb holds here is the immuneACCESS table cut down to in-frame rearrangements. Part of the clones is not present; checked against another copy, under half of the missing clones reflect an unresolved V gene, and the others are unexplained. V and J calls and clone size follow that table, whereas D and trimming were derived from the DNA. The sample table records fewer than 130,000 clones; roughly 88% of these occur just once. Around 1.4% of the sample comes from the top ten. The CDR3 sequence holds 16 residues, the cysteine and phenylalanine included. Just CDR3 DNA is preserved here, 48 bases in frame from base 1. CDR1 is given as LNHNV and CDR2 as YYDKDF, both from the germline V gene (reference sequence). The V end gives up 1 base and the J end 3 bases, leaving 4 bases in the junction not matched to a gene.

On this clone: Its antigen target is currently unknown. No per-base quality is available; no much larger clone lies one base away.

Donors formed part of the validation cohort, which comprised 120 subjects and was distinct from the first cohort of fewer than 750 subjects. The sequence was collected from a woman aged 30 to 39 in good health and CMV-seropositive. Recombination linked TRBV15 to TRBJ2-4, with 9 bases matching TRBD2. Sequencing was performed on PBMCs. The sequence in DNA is TGTGCCACCAGCAGAGGGGCTAGCGGGGACAAAAACATTCAGTACTTC. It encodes CATSRGASGDKNIQYF.